A single sample is the source of the 24 T cell receptor beta chains below, sequenced in a study of T cell repertoires in cytomegalovirus infection (dated by TCRdb to between 2019 and 2020). The sample's treatment or condition label, decoded: in vitro stimulation with specific CMV peptide epitopes to enrich CMV-specific T cells. Instrument used: Illumina HiSeq 1500. The raw public data were reprocessed by TCRdb itself: fastp quality trimming at Q25, MiXCR clonotype calling, in-frame beta chains only. Every distinct CDR3 protein forms one entry, paired with its most common genes and DNA. Here the sample has approximately 49,000 distinct CDR3 sequences; 20% to 25% occur a single time. Jointly, the top ten make up more than 25% of the sample. These receptors' targets are unknown. The sample was CD8+ T cells from cultured PBMCs, taken from culture after CMV antigen stimulation. These receptors were collected from a human donor in good health (CMV status not recorded). Some clones in this sample may be carry-over from other donors' samples.

This chain connects TRBV7-9 to TRBJ2-5, with D perhaps TRBD2 (5 bases). This CDR3 is built from 16 residues. Germline lookup yields CDR1 SEHNR and CDR2 FQNEAQ (reference sequence). The germline V and J ends were trimmed by 4 bases and 2 bases, with 17 bases remaining between them. In DNA form, the CDR3 reads TGTGCCAGCAGCTCCAGGACTGGAGCCCTTCAAGAGACCCAGTACTTC. Translating gives CASSSRTGALQETQYF. Using reference TRBV7-9 and TRBJ2-5 for the parts outside the CDR3, the full variable domain is DTGVSQNPRHKITKRGQNVTFRCDPISEHNRLYWYRQTLGQGPEFLTYFQNEAQLEKSRLLSDRFSAERPKGSFSTLEIQRTEQGDSAMYLCASSSRTGALQETQYFGPGTRLLVL.

The chain recombines TRBV7-7 with TRBJ2-2, with D perhaps TRBD1 (5 bases). This CDR3 contains 12 residues. CDR1 is SSHAT and CDR2 is FNYEAQ in the germline V gene (reference sequence). Trimming took off 8 bases at V and 3 bases at J, with 7 bases between the two ends. The CDR3 DNA reads TGTGCCAGCCAGGGCGACACCGGGGAGCTGTTTTTT. Its protein is CASQGDTGELFF.

The CDR3 DNA is TGTGCCAGTACAGGGTCGGGCACCGGGGAGCTGTTTTTT. Protein: CASTGSGTGELFF. J is TRBJ2-2 and V is TRBV12-3 or TRBV12-4, with D possibly TRBD1 on 6 matching bases. The germline V and J ends were trimmed by 9 bases and 4 bases, with 12 bases remaining between them. The CDR3 is 13 residues long.

The sample holds a few counts of this clonotype. The chain has TRBV19 and TRBJ2-2; D is ambiguous. The CDR3 has 14 residues. V dropped 5 bases and J dropped 4 bases, with 11 bases sitting between them. Germline V gene data show CDR1 as LNHDA and CDR2 as SQIVND (reference sequence). Here the CDR3 reads CASSFSHGTGELFF. The CDR3 DNA reads as TGTGCCAGTAGTTTCTCCCACGGCACCGGGGAGCTGTTTTTT.

The J gene is TRBJ2-7, the V gene TRBV7-6; no clear D gene. This CDR3 is 12 amino acids long. Trimming shortened V by 2 bases and J by 5 bases, and 7 bases separated the two germline ends. CDR1 is SGHVS and CDR2 is FNYEAQ in the germline V gene. The CDR3 DNA sequence: TGTGCCAGCAGCTTAAGCCGGCACGAGCAGTACTTC. Translating gives CASSLSRHEQYF.

J is TRBJ1-2 and V is TRBV12-3 or TRBV12-4; D possibly corresponds to TRBD1 (5 bases). The CDR3 covers 16 residues. V lost 3 bases and J lost 4, with 18 bases in between. The CDR3 is CASSFSGSGTGYGYTF. DNA of the CDR3: TGTGCCAGCAGTTTCTCTGGGTCAGGGACGGGCTATGGCTACACCTTC.

This clonotype was recorded at least ten times. The V gene is TRBV7-2, the J gene TRBJ2-1, with 8 positions matching TRBD2. Germline CDR1 and CDR2: SGHTA and FQGNSA. Unmatched junction bases numbered 9, after V lost 0 bases and J lost 8 bases. CDR3 size: 16 residues. CDR3 loop: CASSLATGTRRDEQFF. Written as DNA, the CDR3 is TGTGCCAGCAGCTTAGCAACCGGGACTAGGCGCGATGAGCAGTTCTTC.

The table lists this clonotype with a few counts. This chain links TRBV7-2 with TRBJ2-4, with TRBD2 as a possible D gene (6 bases). CDR1 is SGHTA and CDR2 is FQGNSA in the germline V gene. The V end was cut by 5 bases, the J end by 9 bases, with 17 bases between. The CDR3 contains 14 residues. CDR3 loop: CASSIRDWDGIQYF. The CDR3 bases are TGTGCCAGCAGCATCCGGGACTGGGATGGCATTCAGTACTTC. Filled out from reference TRBV7-2 and TRBJ2-4, the complete variable domain reads GAGVSQSPSNKVTEKGKDVELRCDPISGHTALYWYRQSLGQGLEFLIYFQGNSAPDKSGLPSDRFSAERTGGSVSTLTIQRTQQEDSAVYLCASSIRDWDGIQYFGAGTRLSVL.

The chain couples TRBV12-3 or TRBV12-4 to TRBJ2-2; D remains ambiguous. The CDR3 length is 13 residues. V dropped 8 bases and J dropped 1 base, with 8 bases sitting between them. CDR3 region: CASPAGNTGELFF. CDR3 DNA: TGTGCCAGCCCCGCAGGGAACACCGGGGAGCTGTTTTTT.

This chain links TRBV27 with TRBJ1-6; TRBD1 is a possible D gene (6 bases). Germline CDR1 is MNHEY and CDR2 is SMNVEV (reference sequence). There are 17 residues in the CDR3. V lost 2 bases, J lost 8 bases, and 19 bases lay in between. The CDR3 loop reads CASSLVRGGREDSPLHF. The CDR3 DNA follows: TGTGCCAGCAGTTTAGTACGAGGGGGGCGTGAGGATTCACCCCTCCACTTT.

The rearrangement uses TRBV7-9 and TRBJ2-6; no clear D gene. Germline V gene sequence: CDR1 SEHNR, CDR2 FQNEAQ (reference sequence). V was clipped by 6 bases and J by 0 bases, with 6 bases between them. This CDR3 spans 14 amino acids. The CDR3 bases are TGTGCCAGCAGAATTACCTCTGGGGCCAACGTCCTGACTTTC. Translation gives CASRITSGANVLTF.

The chain has TRBV15 and TRBJ2-2; no clear D. Germline loops: CDR1 LNHNV, CDR2 YYDKDF (reference sequence). The CDR3 consists of 15 residues. V gave up 0 bases and J gave up 0 bases, with 5 bases separating them. The CDR3 loop reads CATSRERTNTGELFF. The CDR3 coding sequence is TGTGCCACCAGCAGAGAACGGACGAACACCGGGGAGCTGTTTTTT.

There are a few counts of this clonotype. This chain connects TRBV4-1 to TRBJ2-1; 10 nucleotides match TRBD2. V lost 6 bases, J lost 6 bases, and 8 bases stayed unmatched. Germline assignment: CDR1 MGHRA and CDR2 YSYEKL. The CDR3 covers 15 residues. This CDR3 is CASSRTSGASNEQFF. CDR3 nucleotide sequence: TGCGCCAGCAGTCGTACTAGCGGGGCATCCAATGAGCAGTTCTTC.

A few counts support this clonotype. J is TRBJ2-7 and V is TRBV5-5; D not certain. CDR3 length equals 13 residues. Germline V gene lookup returns CDR1 SGHKS and CDR2 YYEKEE (reference sequence). Deletions cut 4 bases from V and 0 bases from J, with 8 bases between. CDR3 sequence (DNA): TGTGCCAGCAGCCGTTCCACCTCCTACGAGCAGTACTTC. Amino acids: CASSRSTSYEQYF.

This clonotype was picked up a small number of times. One end of the junction does not line up with germline, which may come from a read error. This chain links TRBV20-1 with TRBJ1-4; tentatively, D is TRBD1 (5 bases). Germline V CDR1 and CDR2: DFQATT, SNEGSKA (reference sequence). The CDR3 has 11 residues. CDR3 in amino acids: CSADRGTTSVF. The CDR3, as DNA: TGCAGTGCTGACCGAGGGACGACAAGTGTTTTT.

The sample holds many counts of this clonotype. This chain uses TRBV15 with TRBJ2-7, with D possibly called TRBD1 or TRBD2 (5 bases each). The germline V and J ends were trimmed by 5 bases and 1 base, with 12 bases remaining between them. This CDR3 is built from 14 residues. Germline V gives CDR1 LNHNV, CDR2 YYDKDF (reference sequence). The CDR3 DNA sequence: TGTGCCACCAGCGCTAGGGACCAGTCCTACGAGCAGTACTTC. This encodes CATSARDQSYEQYF.

By frequency in the sample, this clonotype is medium-sized. The chain combines TRBV4-1 with TRBJ2-1; no clear D gene. Germline V CDR1 and CDR2: MGHRA, YSYEKL. The CDR3 extends over 15 amino acids. V gave up 0 bases and J gave up 8 bases, with 14 bases separating them. The CDR3, as DNA: TGCGCCAGCAGCCAAGATTGGGTAGTCTGGGATGAGCAGTTCTTC. It is translated as CASSQDWVVWDEQFF.

The J gene is TRBJ2-2, the V gene TRBV6-2 or TRBV6-3; possibly TRBD2 for D (6 bases). V lost 6 bases, J lost 1 base, and 12 bases lay in between. Germline lookup yields CDR1 MNHEY and CDR2 SVGEGT. The CDR3 loop spans 15 amino acids. CDR3 nucleotide sequence: TGTGCCAGCAGGGGTCTAGCGAGGAACACCGGGGAGCTGTTTTTT. Translated: CASRGLARNTGELFF.

This rearrangement joins TRBV7-2 to TRBJ2-2; 8 positions match TRBD2. This CDR3 comprises 15 residues. The V gene's germline CDR1 is SGHTA and CDR2 FQGNSA. J was trimmed by 3 bases and V by 5 bases; bases with no gene match: 5. The CDR3 DNA sequence: TGTGCCAGCAGCACAACTAGCGGATACACCGGGGAGCTGTTTTTT. Translation gives CASSTTSGYTGELFF.

This rearrangement joins TRBV7-9 to TRBJ2-7; D is possibly TRBD1 (5 bases). The CDR3 contains 14 residues. The germline V and J ends were trimmed by 8 bases and 6 bases, with 20 bases remaining between them. Per germline, CDR1 SEHNR and CDR2 FQNEAQ (reference sequence). CDR3 residues: CASRATEAFSEQYF. The CDR3 coding sequence is TGTGCCAGCCGGGCGACAGAAGCTTTCTCCGAGCAGTACTTC. Supplemented by reference TRBV7-9 and TRBJ2-7, the full variable domain reads DTGVSQNPRHKITKRGQNVTFRCDPISEHNRLYWYRQTLGQGPEFLTYFQNEAQLEKSRLLSDRFSAERPKGSFSTLEIQRTEQGDSAMYLCASRATEAFSEQYFGPGTRLTVT.

This clonotype was counted ten times or more. This chain connects TRBV24-1 to TRBJ2-5; 10 bases agree with TRBD2. V lost 4 bases, J lost 5 bases, and 12 bases stayed unmatched. Germline-derived CDR1 and CDR2 are KGHDR and SFDVKD. This CDR3 has 17 residues. The CDR3 protein is CATSEGTSDRRLETQYF. The CDR3, as DNA: TGTGCCACCAGTGAGGGGACTAGCGACCGTCGGTTGGAGACCCAGTACTTC.

This clonotype was seen a few times. The J gene is TRBJ2-7, the V gene TRBV12-3 or TRBV12-4; D may be TRBD1 (6 bases). V was cut by 6 bases and J by 5 bases, with 14 bases left in between. This CDR3 is 13 amino acids long. The CDR3 DNA sequence: TGTGCCAGCAGCTTACAGGGTTACCACGAGCAGTACTTC. Translated: CASSLQGYHEQYF.

The rearrangement links TRBV18 to TRBJ1-4; possible D gene TRBD1, 5 bases. Germline CDR1 is KGHSH and CDR2 is LQKENI. The CDR3 runs 15 residues. V gave up 5 bases and J gave up 8 bases, with 18 bases separating them. CDR3 coding DNA: TGTGCCAGCTCAACGGTGGCCACGTGGGACGAAAAACTGTTTTTT. Translating it yields CASSTVATWDEKLFF.

J is TRBJ2-5 and V is TRBV7-2; the D is unclear. Per the germline V gene, CDR1 is SGHTA and CDR2 is FQGNSA. Trimming shortened V by 6 bases and J by 2 bases, and 10 bases separated the two germline ends. This CDR3 comprises 13 residues. The CDR3 DNA sequence: TGTGCCAGCAGGCCCACTGAGCAAGAGACCCAGTACTTC. This translates into CASRPTEQETQYF.